This entry lists 14 T cell receptor beta chains sequenced from one sample in a study of cytomegalovirus exposure and HLA in healthy donors. Libraries were prepared by immunoSEQ multiplex PCR; TCRdb keeps only in-frame clonotypes and omits some of them. The sample includes about 140,000 clones, 84% of them seen just once. The sequencing sample was made of PBMCs. These receptors were obtained from a woman aged 30 to 39 in good health and CMV-seronegative.

This clone was observed a handful of times. Other DNA sequences of this sample code for an identical CDR3. J is TRBJ1-2 and V is TRBV6-5; 8 nucleotides align to TRBD1. The CDR3 is 13 residues long. In germline, CDR1 is MNHEY, CDR2 SVGAGI. With 6 bases clipped from V and 7 bases from J, the junction kept 7 bases outside the gene matches. CDR3 in amino acids: CASREGQGGGYTF. In DNA, the CDR3 is TGTGCCAGCAGGGAAGGACAGGGAGGTGGCTACACCTTC.

The chain couples TRBV5-1 to TRBJ2-2; TRBD1 matches at 8 bases. Germline V gene data show CDR1 as SGHRS and CDR2 as YFSETQ. V shed 5 bases, J shed 1 base, and the junction held 10 bases outside the gene matches. CDR3 length: 17 residues. DNA of the CDR3: TGCGCCAGCAGGCTGAACTCAGGGGGCCAGAACACCGGGGAGCTGTTTTTT. This gives the protein CASRLNSGGQNTGELFF.

The chain is built from TRBV29-1 and TRBJ1-2; D uncertain. V lost 2 bases, J lost 0 bases, and 10 bases lay in between. There are 14 residues in the CDR3. The germline V gene has CDR1 SQVTM and CDR2 ANQGSEA. The CDR3 coding sequence is TGCAGCGTTGAAAGGTCAGGATCTAACTATGGCTACACCTTC. It is translated as CSVERSGSNYGYTF.

This clone showed up just once. The gene calls are TRBV18 and TRBJ1-5, with 9 bases aligning to TRBD1. The CDR3 totals 17 residues. Germline lookup yields CDR1 KGHSH and CDR2 LQKENI. V lost 3 bases, J lost 1 base, and 7 bases stayed unmatched. The CDR3 DNA sequence: TGTGCCAGCTCACCCATCCGGGGGACAGGGAGCAATCAGCCCCAGCATTTT. Translating it yields CASSPIRGTGSNQPQHF.

In this sample, this clone turned up once. J is TRBJ2-3 and V is TRBV5-1; D might be TRBD2 (6 bases). V dropped 0 bases and J dropped 4 bases, with 9 bases sitting between them. The germline V gene has CDR1 SGHRS and CDR2 YFSETQ. The CDR3 runs to 14 residues. The CDR3 bases are TGCGCCAGCAGCTTGGGGGGGGACGCAGATACGCAGTATTTT. This codes for CASSLGGDADTQYF.

This chain connects TRBV9 to TRBJ1-2, with D possibly being TRBD1 (5 bases). Germline CDR1 is SGDLS and CDR2 is YYNGEE. The CDR3 runs 14 residues. Between the trimmed V and J ends, which lost 4 bases and 4 bases, there was a span of 14 bases. This CDR3 reads CASSPGREGYGYTF. CDR3 nucleotide sequence: TGTGCCAGCAGCCCCGGCAGGGAAGGCTATGGCTACACCTTC. Full variable domain (missing parts from reference TRBV9 and TRBJ1-2): DSGVTQTPKHLITATGQRVTLRCSPRSGDLSVYWYQQSLDQGLQFLIQYYNGEERAKGNILERFSAQQFPDLHSELNLSSLELGDSALYFCASSPGREGYGYTFGSGTRLTVV.

V usage is TRBV2 and J usage is TRBJ1-2, with a possible D match to TRBD1 (5 bases). Germline values: CDR1 SNHLY, CDR2 FYNNEI. The CDR3 sequence is 15 residues long. Trimming cost V 2 bases and J 4 bases, with 14 bases left between them. This CDR3 is CASSELGGVGYGYTF. The CDR3 DNA reads TGTGCCAGCAGTGAACTTGGGGGGGTCGGCTATGGCTACACCTTC. The full variable domain, in which reference TRBV2 and TRBJ1-2 provide the parts outside the CDR3, is EPEVTQTPSHQVTQMGQEVILRCVPISNHLYFYWYRQILGQKVEFLVSFYNNEISEKSEIFDDQFSVERPDGSNFTLKIRSTKLEDSAMYFCASSELGGVGYGYTFGSGTRLTVV.

This clone showed up just once. The V and J genes are TRBV6-1 and TRBJ2-7, with D perhaps TRBD2 (6 bases). V was trimmed by 8 bases and J by 6 bases, leaving 17 bases between them. CDR3 length: 13 amino acids. CDR1 and CDR2 (germline): MNHNS, SASEGT. The CDR3 coding sequence is TGTGCCAGCGGGGGGACGGCACAGCGCGAGCAGTACTTC. Its translation is CASGGTAQREQYF.

The J gene is TRBJ1-6, the V gene TRBV6-6; possible D gene TRBD1, 5 bases. There are 13 residues in the CDR3. Deletions cut 7 bases from V and 7 bases from J, with 11 bases between. The germline CDR1 and CDR2 sequences are MNHNY and SVGAGI (reference sequence). Here the CDR3 reads CASNRDLNSPLHF. The CDR3, as DNA: TGTGCCAGCAACCGGGACTTAAATTCACCCCTCCACTTT.

The rearrangement uses TRBV29-1 and TRBJ1-2; 7 bases line up with TRBD1. Looked up from germline, CDR1 is SQVTM and CDR2 is ANQGSEA. The CDR3 length is 16 residues. V dropped 6 bases and J dropped 4; count of bases not matched to a gene: 17. The CDR3 region has the DNA TGCAGCGTAATCAATAGGTCTCCGGGACAGATCTATGGCTACACCTTC. Translating it yields CSVINRSPGQIYGYTF.

This rearrangement joins TRBV21-1 to TRBJ1-2. TRBV21-1 is tagged as a pseudogene. This CDR3 comprises 18 residues. The CDR3 spells CASSKARTDTGLWYGYTF. CDR3 bases: TGTGCCAGCAGCAAAGCTCGTACTGACACGGGACTCTGGTATGGCTACACCTTC.

The rearrangement joins TRBV6-6 to TRBJ2-1; a weak D match, TRBD2 (5 bases). CDR3 length: 15 amino acids. The germline CDR1 and CDR2 sequences are MNHNY and SVGAGI (reference sequence). Trimming cost V 5 bases and J 5 bases, with 16 bases left between them. CDR3 sequence reads: CASSTHNKGDNEQFF. CDR3 coding DNA: TGTGCCAGCAGTACCCATAATAAGGGAGACAATGAGCAGTTCTTC.

V and J are TRBV5-4 and TRBJ2-1; possible D gene TRBD1, 6 bases. In germline, CDR1 is SGHNT, CDR2 YYREEE (reference sequence). Trimming removed 1 base at V and 9 bases at J, with 14 bases between. This CDR3 spans 14 amino acids. CDR3 protein: CASSLFTGTSEQFF. The DNA of the CDR3 is TGTGCCAGCAGCTTGTTCACAGGGACATCTGAGCAGTTCTTC.

The J gene is TRBJ1-4, the V gene TRBV7-6; D remains ambiguous. Germline assignment: CDR1 SGHVS and CDR2 FNYEAQ. The CDR3 totals 15 residues. Trimming left V 5 bases short and J 6 bases short, with 16 bases between. The CDR3 DNA is TGTGCCAGCAGCCCCGTCGGGTCTCTGGATGAAAAACTGTTTTTT. The encoded protein is CASSPVGSLDEKLFF.